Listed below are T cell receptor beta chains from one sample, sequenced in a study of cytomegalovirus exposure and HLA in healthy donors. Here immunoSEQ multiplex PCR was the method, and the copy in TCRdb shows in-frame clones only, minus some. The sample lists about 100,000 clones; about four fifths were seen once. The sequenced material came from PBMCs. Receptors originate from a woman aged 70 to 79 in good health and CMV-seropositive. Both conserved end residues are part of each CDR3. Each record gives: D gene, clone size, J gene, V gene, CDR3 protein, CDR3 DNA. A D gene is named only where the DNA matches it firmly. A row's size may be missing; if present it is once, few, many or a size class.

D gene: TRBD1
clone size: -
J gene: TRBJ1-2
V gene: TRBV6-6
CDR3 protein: CASRTGTGGEGYTF
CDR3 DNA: TGTGCCAGCCGAACCGGGACAGGTGGGGAGGGCTACACCTTC

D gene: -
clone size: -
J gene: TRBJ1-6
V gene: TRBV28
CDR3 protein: CASSLKPSPLHF
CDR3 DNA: TGTGCCAGCAGTTTAAAGCCCTCACCCCTCCACTTT

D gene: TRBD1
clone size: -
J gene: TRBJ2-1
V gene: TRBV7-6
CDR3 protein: CASSSWTGAGEQFF
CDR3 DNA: TGTGCCAGCAGCTCGTGGACAGGGGCAGGTGAGCAGTTCTTC

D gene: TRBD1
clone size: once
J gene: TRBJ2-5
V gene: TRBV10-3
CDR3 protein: CAISERAGGETQYF
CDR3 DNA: TGTGCCATCAGTGAGAGGGCAGGGGGCGAGACCCAGTACTTC

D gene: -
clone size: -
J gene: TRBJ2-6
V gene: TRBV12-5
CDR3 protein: CASATGGIGANVLTF
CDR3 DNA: TGTGCTAGTGCCACAGGAGGGATTGGGGCCAACGTCCTGACTTTC

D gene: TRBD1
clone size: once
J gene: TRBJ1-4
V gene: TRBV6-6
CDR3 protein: CASSDRGGEKLFF
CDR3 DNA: TGTGCCAGCAGCGACAGGGGTGGTGAAAAACTGTTTTTT

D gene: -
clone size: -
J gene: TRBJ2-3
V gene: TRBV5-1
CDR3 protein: CASSLGRFATDTQYF
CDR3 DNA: TGCGCCAGCAGCTTGGGGCGGTTCGCCACAGATACGCAGTATTTT

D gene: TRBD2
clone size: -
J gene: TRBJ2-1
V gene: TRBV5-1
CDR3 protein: CASSPRRRLAGNEQFF
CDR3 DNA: TGCGCCAGCAGCCCCCGCCGGCGACTAGCGGGGAATGAGCAGTTCTTC

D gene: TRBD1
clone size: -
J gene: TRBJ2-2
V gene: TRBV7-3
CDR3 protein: CASSEQPGQGAGGELFF
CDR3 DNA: TGTGCCAGCAGCGAGCAACCGGGACAGGGGGCCGGCGGGGAGCTGTTTTTT

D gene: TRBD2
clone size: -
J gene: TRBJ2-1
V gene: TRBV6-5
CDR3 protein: CASSYWGGSLYNEQFF
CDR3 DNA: TGTGCCAGCAGTTACTGGGGCGGGAGTCTTTACAATGAGCAGTTCTTC

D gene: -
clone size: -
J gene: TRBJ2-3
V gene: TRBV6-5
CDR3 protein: CASSRGLEPTDTQYF
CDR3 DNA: TGTGCCAGCAGTCGCGGACTGGAACCCACAGATACGCAGTATTTT

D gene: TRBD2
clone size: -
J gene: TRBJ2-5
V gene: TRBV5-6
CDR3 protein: CASSFRTSGGARTQYF
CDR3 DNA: TGTGCCAGCAGCTTCCGGACTAGCGGGGGGGCGAGGACCCAGTACTTC

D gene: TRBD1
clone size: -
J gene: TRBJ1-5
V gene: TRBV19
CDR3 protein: CASSTKTGAGSYSNQPQHF
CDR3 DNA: TGTGCCAGTAGTACCAAGACAGGGGCTGGGAGTTATAGCAATCAGCCCCAGCATTTT

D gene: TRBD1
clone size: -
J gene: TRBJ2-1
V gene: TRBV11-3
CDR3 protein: CASSSTGSEQFF
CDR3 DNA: TGTGCCAGCAGCTCGACAGGGAGCGAGCAGTTCTTC

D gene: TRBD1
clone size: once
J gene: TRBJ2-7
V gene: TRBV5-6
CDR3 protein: CASSLLDRGHEQYF
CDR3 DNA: TGTGCCAGCAGCTTGCTGGACAGGGGGCACGAGCAGTACTTC

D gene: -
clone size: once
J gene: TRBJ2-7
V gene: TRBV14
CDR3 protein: CASSQDLGYEQYF
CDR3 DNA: TGTGCCAGCAGCCAAGATCTAGGATACGAGCAGTACTTC